This TCR beta chain was observed in a study of T-cell memory formation after mild COVID-19. Overall study: TCR clusters were mostly donor specific. Study-wide points: CD4+ clones that contracted lay mainly in CM and EM; CD8+ ones lay in EMRA.

The CDR3 length is 18 residues. V was cut by 4 bases and J by 0 bases, with 19 bases left in between. This clonotype was picked up many times. Its antigen remains unidentified. From the 5' RACE reads, TCRdb called clonotypes with MiXCR, one entry per CDR3 protein. In the table there are some 130,000 distinct CDR3 sequences, about 6% of which are singletons. V and J are TRBV12-3 or TRBV12-4 and TRBJ2-1; a possible D gene is TRBD2 (6 bases). The sample taken for sequencing was PBMCs or a T cell subset sorted from them (not recorded which). This receptor was obtained from an adult woman who had mild COVID-19 (a few samples of this study predate the infection). Cell type and time point are not known. This CDR3 reads CASSSGLGSRSSYNEQFF. The CDR3 DNA sequence: TGTGCCAGCAGTTCGGGACTTGGGTCCCGGAGCTCCTACAATGAGCAGTTCTTC.